This TCR beta chain was retrieved from a study of multiple sclerosis patients with progressive multifocal leukoencephalopathy. Whole-study results and caveats: Preferential TRBV-TRBJ pairings or common gene usage were not detected at PML.

Germline CDR1 MNHNS, CDR2 SASEGT. V lost 2 bases to trimming and J lost 0 bases, with 14 bases between them. This CDR3 spans 16 amino acids. Clones were read by immunoSEQ multiplex PCR, and TCRdb kept only the in-frame ones, dropping some. The sample holds tens of thousands of clones, about 85% seen once. A remark on this clone: No antigen is known for it.

Stated time point: time of PML onset. PML was confirmed by JC virus DNA in cerebrospinal fluid. Natalizumab-treated patients developed PML between roughly 15 and 60 months into natalizumab therapy. Sample: PBMCs, taken from a patient treated with natalizumab. This clonotype was sampled from a young woman with progressive multifocal leukoencephalopathy. The rearrangement links TRBV6-1 to TRBJ2-7; tentatively, D is TRBD2 (6 bases). The CDR3 nucleotides read TGTGCCAGCAGTGAATACACTAGCTTCCTCTCCTACGAGCAGTACTTC. Protein: CASSEYTSFLSYEQYF.